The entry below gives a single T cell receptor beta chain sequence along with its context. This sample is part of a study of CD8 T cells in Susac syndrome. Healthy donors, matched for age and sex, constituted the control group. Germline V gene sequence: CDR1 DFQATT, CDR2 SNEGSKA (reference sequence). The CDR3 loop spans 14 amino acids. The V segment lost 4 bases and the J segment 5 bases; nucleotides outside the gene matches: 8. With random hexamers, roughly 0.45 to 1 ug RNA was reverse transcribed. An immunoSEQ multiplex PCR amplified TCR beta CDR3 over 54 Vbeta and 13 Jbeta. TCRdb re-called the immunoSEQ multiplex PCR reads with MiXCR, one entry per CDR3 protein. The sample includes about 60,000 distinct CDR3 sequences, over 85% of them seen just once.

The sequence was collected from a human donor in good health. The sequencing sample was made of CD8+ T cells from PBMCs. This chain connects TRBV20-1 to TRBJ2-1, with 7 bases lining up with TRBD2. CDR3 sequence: CSATPSSGDNEQFF. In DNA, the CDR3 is TGCAGTGCTACGCCTTCCAGCGGGGACAATGAGCAGTTCTTC.